These T cell receptor beta chains were read from a single sample in a study of human T cells and chemical hapten exposure. A single record per CDR3 protein comes from TCRdb applying MiXCR to the RACE reads. Counted here are 300,000 to 450,000 distinct CDR3 sequences, 4.5% to 5.5% occurring once; the ten biggest clones make up roughly 2.6%. Sequences were derived from whole blood, sampled in connection with sensitization to the hapten diphenylcyclopropenone (DPC). The receptors originated from a woman in her forties or fifties with alopecia areata. Some clones in this sample may be carry-over from other donors' samples. The CDR3 runs from the conserved cysteine through the conserved F or W. A clone size is listed for some rows: how often the clone was seen (once, few, many), or a class if it is expanded.

V: TRBV18; J: TRBJ1-2; size: -; CDR3: CASSPRTGENYGYTF
V: TRBV7-9; J: TRBJ1-1; size: many; CDR3: CASSRGSLTLNTEAFF
V: TRBV4-2; J: TRBJ1-4; size: many; CDR3: CASSQDFDRGGEKLFF
V: TRBV20-1; J: TRBJ2-7; size: many; CDR3: CSARSGLAGGDEQYF
V: TRBV5-1; J: TRBJ1-6; size: many; CDR3: CASTGTTPNSPLHF
V: TRBV12-3/TRBV12-4; J: TRBJ2-3; size: -; CDR3: CASSFTPGRTDTQYF
V: TRBV6-4; J: TRBJ2-1; size: many; CDR3: CASSDGTTSEQFF
V: TRBV20-1; J: TRBJ2-1; size: many; CDR3: CSAPTRTGWNEQFF
V: TRBV3-1; J: TRBJ2-7; size: many; CDR3: CASSPDRNSYEQYF
V: TRBV7-2; J: TRBJ2-3; size: few; CDR3: CASSPGGRGSDTQYF